This TCR beta chain was retrieved from a study of vaccination effects on CD4 cells after COVID-19. Concerning this clone itself: What it binds is unknown.

Germline V gene lookup returns CDR1 SGDLS and CDR2 YYNGEE. The V and J ends lost 0 bases and 8 bases, in that order; junction bases with no gene match: 7. CDR3 length: 14 amino acids. Viral peptide pool expansion of antigen-specific CD4+ T cells preceded sequencing in the ViraFEST assay. Cells that had been cultured for nine to eleven days were the source of isolated CD4+ T cells. Absence of prior SARS-CoV-2 infection characterized the vaccine recipients, who showed negative nucleocapsid antibodies. A half-volume exchange with IL-2 medium occurred on days 3 and 7. Profiled with immunoSEQ multiplex PCR; TCRdb holds only in-frame clones, not every one. In the table there are tens of thousands of clones, roughly 70% of which are singletons.

The TCR comes from a human donor who received a COVID-19 vaccine. The chain joins TRBV9 to TRBJ1-2; TRBD1 aligns across 7 bases. This sample comprised CD4+ T cells from PBMCs cultured with SARS-CoV-2 spike peptides, obtained before COVID-19 vaccination. The CDR3 nucleotides read TGTGCCAGCAGCGTAGAAGGGGGCGCAGGAGGCTACACCTTC. This encodes CASSVEGGAGGYTF.